This entry describes one TCR beta chain. Its cognate antigen is unknown. With 3 bases removed from V and 0 bases from J, the gap between germline ends came to 5 bases. Germline V gene data show CDR1 as MDHEN and CDR2 as SYDVKM. CDR3 length: 13 amino acids. After autologous stem cell transplantation all patients relapsed, and prior brentuximab vedotin exposure differed between cohorts. It was by magnetic negative selection that CD8+ T cells were isolated from thawed PBMCs. The sample is drawn from a study of PD-1 blockade in classical Hodgkin lymphoma. Points from the study as a whole: Underlying causes for the observed repertoire differences were not defined, possibly disease activity or prior therapy. By C4D1, CD4+ diversity increased significantly, especially in complete responders. When nivolumab was started under 1 year after ASCT, patients were excluded. Newly diagnosed patients and complete responders had comparable diversity at baseline.

The table came from immunoSEQ multiplex PCR; TCRdb's copy has only in-frame clones and leaves some out. The table includes 10,000 to 15,000 clones, 65% to 85% detected once. The sequencing here drew on CD8+ T cells from blood, taken at baseline. The sequence was obtained from a human donor with classical Hodgkin lymphoma. V is TRBV28 and J is TRBJ1-1; D remains unclear. The CDR3 reads CASSFALNTEAFF. CDR3 coding DNA: TGTGCCAGCAGTTTCGCTCTGAACACTGAAGCTTTCTTT.